This entry is about one T cell receptor beta chain. The antigen is unknown. PCR amplification relied on 60 Vbeta primers (plus 13 Jbeta primers). Clones were read by immunoSEQ multiplex PCR, and TCRdb kept only the in-frame ones, dropping some. The sample yields some 160,000 clones, approximately 80% seen once. This sample is drawn from a study of cytomegalovirus exposure and HLA in healthy donors. Points from the study as a whole: A later analysis reportedly identified an Asian-associated ancestry cluster as carrying fewer N-insertions than the approximately 670-donor mean.

The CDR3 has 16 residues. Germline V gene sequence: CDR1 SGHRS, CDR2 YFSETQ. V lost 10 bases and J lost 5; bases outside the gene matches: 15. The rearrangement joins TRBV5-1 to TRBJ2-5, with 12 bases matching TRBD2. Sequencing input: PBMCs. The clonotype originates from a middle-aged woman in good health and CMV-seropositive. Here the CDR3 reads CASSTSGGSVRETQYF. In DNA, the CDR3 is TGCGCCTCATCGACTAGCGGGGGCTCCGTGCGGGAGACCCAGTACTTC.